This T cell receptor beta chain was found in a study of blood T cell repertoires in COVID-19. Measured with immunoSEQ multiplex PCR; TCRdb has only the in-frame clones, and not every one. The profile covers fewer than 250,000 clones, with roughly 80% appearing a single time and approximately 4.8% taken by the ten largest. Germline loops: CDR1 SGHRS, CDR2 YFSETQ. This CDR3 contains 17 residues. Germline trimming cut 6 bases from V and 0 bases from J; bases unmatched to any gene: 9. The gene calls are TRBV5-1 and TRBJ2-6; TRBD2 agrees at 7 bases. The sample comprised PBMCs or T cells enriched from blood (not recorded which). The receptor's source is a woman aged 45-60 years who had been exposed to COVID-19. CDR3 amino acids: CASTPWGGDSGANVLTF. The CDR3, as DNA: TGCGCCAGCACCCCTTGGGGGGGGGACTCTGGGGCCAACGTCCTGACTTTC.